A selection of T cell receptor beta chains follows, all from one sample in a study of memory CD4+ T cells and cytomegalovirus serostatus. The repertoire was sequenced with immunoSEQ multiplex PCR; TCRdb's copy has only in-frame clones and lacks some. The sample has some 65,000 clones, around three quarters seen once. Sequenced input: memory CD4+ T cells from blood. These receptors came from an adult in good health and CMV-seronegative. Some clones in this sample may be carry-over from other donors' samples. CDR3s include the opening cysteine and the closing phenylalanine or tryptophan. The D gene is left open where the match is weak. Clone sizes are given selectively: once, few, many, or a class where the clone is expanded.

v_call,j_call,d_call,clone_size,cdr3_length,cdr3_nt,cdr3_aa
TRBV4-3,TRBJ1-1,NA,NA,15,TGCGCCAGCAGCCATGAACACAGGGTCCCCACTGAAGCTTTCTTT,CASSHEHRVPTEAFF
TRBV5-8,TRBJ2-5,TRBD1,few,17,TGTGCCAGCAGCCACGGGGGACAGGGGGCGATTCAGGAGACCCAGTACTTC,CASSHGGQGAIQETQYF
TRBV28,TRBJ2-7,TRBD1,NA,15,TGTGCCAGCAGTCGAGGACAGGGGGCTCCCTACGAGCAGTACTTC,CASSRGQGAPYEQYF
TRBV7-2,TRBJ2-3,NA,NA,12,TGTGCCAGCAGCCCACTTAACCTACGCTTGTATTTT,CASSPLNLRLYF
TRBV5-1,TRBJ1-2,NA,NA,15,TGCGCCAGCAGCTTGGACGGCAGCTTTAACTATGGCTACACCTTC,CASSLDGSFNYGYTF
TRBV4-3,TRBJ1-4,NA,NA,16,TGCGCCAGCAGCCAGCAGAGGACTTTCTCGAGCGAAAAACTGTTTTTT,CASSQQRTFSSEKLFF
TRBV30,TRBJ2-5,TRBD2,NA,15,TGTGCCTGGTCCCTAGCGGGGGGGTTCAGCGAGACCCAGTACTTC,CAWSLAGGFSETQYF
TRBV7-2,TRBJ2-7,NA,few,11,TGTGCCAGCAGCTTAAGGTACGAGCAGTACTTC,CASSLRYEQYF
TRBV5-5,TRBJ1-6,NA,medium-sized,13,TGTGCCAGCAGCTCATCCGGGGACTCACCCCTCCACTTT,CASSSSGDSPLHF
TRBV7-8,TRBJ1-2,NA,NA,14,TGTGCCAGCAGCCCTCACCCGGGGGGCGCGGGCTACACCTTC,CASSPHPGGAGYTF
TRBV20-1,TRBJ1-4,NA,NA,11,TGCAGTGCTAAGCTTAATGAAAAACTGTTTTTT,CSAKLNEKLFF
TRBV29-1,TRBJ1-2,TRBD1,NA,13,TGCAGCGTTGCCGCGACAGGGTGGGGTGGCTACACCTTC,CSVAATGWGGYTF
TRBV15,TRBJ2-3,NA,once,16,TGTGCCACCAGCAGTGCCTCCGCACTGTCTACGCGTACGCAGTATTTT,CATSSASALSTRTQYF
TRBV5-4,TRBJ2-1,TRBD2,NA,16,TGTGCCAGCAGCTTTTCTAGCGGGAGGAGGGGCAATGAGCAGTTCTTC,CASSFSSGRRGNEQFF
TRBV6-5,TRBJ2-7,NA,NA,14,TGTGCCAGCAGTTACTTCCCCCGGGACTACGAGCAGTACTTC,CASSYFPRDYEQYF
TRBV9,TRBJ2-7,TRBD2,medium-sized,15,TGTGCCAGCAGCGTAGTGAGCGGGAGTTCACACGAGCAGTACTTC,CASSVVSGSSHEQYF
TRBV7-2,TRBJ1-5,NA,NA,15,TGTGCCAGCAGCTTAGACAATCAGGGCCATCAGCCCCAGCATTTT,CASSLDNQGHQPQHF
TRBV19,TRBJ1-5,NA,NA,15,TGTGCCAGTACCTTAGGGCGGGGCCCCAATCAGCCCCAGCATTTT,CASTLGRGPNQPQHF
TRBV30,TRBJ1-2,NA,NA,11,TGTGCCTGGAGTGCCAACTATGGCTACACCTTC,CAWSANYGYTF
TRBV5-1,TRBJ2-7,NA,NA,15,TGCGCCAGCAGCTTGTCGGGCGCCGGCGTTTACGAGCAGTACTTC,CASSLSGAGVYEQYF
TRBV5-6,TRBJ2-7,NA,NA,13,TGTGCCAGCAGCCGCCCAAACTCCTACGAGCAGTACTTC,CASSRPNSYEQYF
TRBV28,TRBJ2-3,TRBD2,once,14,TGTGCCAGCAGGAGAGCGGGACTCACAGATACGCAGTATTTT,CASRRAGLTDTQYF
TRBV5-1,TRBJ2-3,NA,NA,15,TGCGCCAGCAGCTTGGGTCTAGCGAATGGGGATACGCAGTATTTT,CASSLGLANGDTQYF
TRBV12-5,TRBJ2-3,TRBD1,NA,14,TGTGCTAGTGGTCCACAGGGGACCACAGATACGCAGTATTTT,CASGPQGTTDTQYF
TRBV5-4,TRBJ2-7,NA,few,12,TGTGCCAGCAGCTCTACAGGGTTTGGGCAGTACTTC,CASSSTGFGQYF
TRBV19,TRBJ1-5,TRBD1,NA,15,TGTGCCAGTAGCCCAGGGGACAGAGGCAATCAGCCCCAGCATTTT,CASSPGDRGNQPQHF
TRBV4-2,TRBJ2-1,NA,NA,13,TGTGCCAGCAGCCAAGATCTTCCCAATGAGCAGTTCTTC,CASSQDLPNEQFF
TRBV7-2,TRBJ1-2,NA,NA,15,TGTGCCAGCAGCCAGCTGGCGGCGGTTAACTATGGCTACACCTTC,CASSQLAAVNYGYTF
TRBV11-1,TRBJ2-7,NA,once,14,TGTGCCAGCAGCTTTTGGGGGGTCTCCTACGAGCAGTACTTC,CASSFWGVSYEQYF
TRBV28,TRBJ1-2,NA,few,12,TGTGCCAGCAGTTCCGGAAACTATGGCTACACCTTC,CASSSGNYGYTF
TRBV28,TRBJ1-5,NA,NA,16,TGTGCCAGCAGTTTAGGGGACTGGCAGGGCAATCAGCCCCAGCATTTT,CASSLGDWQGNQPQHF
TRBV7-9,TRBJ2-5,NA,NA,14,TGTGCCAGCAGCCCCATGGGGGTACAAGAGACCCAGTACTTC,CASSPMGVQETQYF
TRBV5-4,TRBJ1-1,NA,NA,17,TGTGCCAGCAGCCAATTGGTTCCTGCCGCAGCGCAACCTGAAGCTTTCTTT,CASSQLVPAAAQPEAFF
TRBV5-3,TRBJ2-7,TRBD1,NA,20,TGTGCCAGAAGTTCTGAAGAGGGACAGGGGAGGAGGGGGAGGTCCTACGAGCAGTACTTC,CARSSEEGQGRRGRSYEQYF
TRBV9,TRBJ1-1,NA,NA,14,TGTGCCAGCAGCGTAGGGTTTGGGGATACTGAAGCTTTCTTT,CASSVGFGDTEAFF
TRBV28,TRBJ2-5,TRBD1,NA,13,TGTGCCAGCAGGGGATGGGACAGGGCAACCCAGTACTTC,CASRGWDRATQYF
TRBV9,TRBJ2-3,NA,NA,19,TGTGCCAGCAGCGTAGCCGCCTTAGAGGGGGAGTGGGACACAGATACGCAGTATTTT,CASSVAALEGEWDTDTQYF
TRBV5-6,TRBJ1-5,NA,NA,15,TGTGCCAGCAGCTTGACAGGTGTAGAGGGACAGCCCCAGCATTTT,CASSLTGVEGQPQHF
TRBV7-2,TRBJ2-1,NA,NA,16,TGTGCCAGCAGCTTAGCCTTCGAACTGAAATACAATGAGCAGTTCTTC,CASSLAFELKYNEQFF
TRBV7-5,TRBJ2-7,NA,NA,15,TGTGCCAGAAGCTCCCGACAGGGCCCCACCTACGAGCAGTACTTC,CARSSRQGPTYEQYF
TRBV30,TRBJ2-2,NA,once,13,TGTGCCTCTTCTGGAATTGGTACCGGGGAGCTGTTTTTT,CASSGIGTGELFF
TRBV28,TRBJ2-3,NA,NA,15,TGTGCCAGCAGTTTGCCGGGGTCTCGGGCAGATACGCAGTATTTT,CASSLPGSRADTQYF
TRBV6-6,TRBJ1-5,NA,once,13,TGTGCCAGCGCAGACGGTAGCAATCAGCCCCAGCATTTT,CASADGSNQPQHF
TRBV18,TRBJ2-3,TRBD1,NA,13,TGTGCCAGCTCAGACAGGGACACAGATACGCAGTATTTT,CASSDRDTDTQYF
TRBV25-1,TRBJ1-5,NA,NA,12,TGTGCCAGCAGTGAGGGGATGCAGCCCCAGCATTTT,CASSEGMQPQHF
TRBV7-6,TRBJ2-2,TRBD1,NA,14,TGTGCCAGCAGCTTATGGACAGGGACCGGGGAGCTGTTTTTT,CASSLWTGTGELFF
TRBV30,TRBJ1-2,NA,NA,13,TGTGCCTGGAAACTGGGGGTTAACTATGGCTACACCTTC,CAWKLGVNYGYTF
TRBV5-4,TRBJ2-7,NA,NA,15,TGTGCCAGCAGCTTGGCTTCTAATGGGGCGAGTGAGCAGTACTTC,CASSLASNGASEQYF
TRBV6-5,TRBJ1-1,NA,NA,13,TGTGCCAGCAGCCATAACCGGGGCACTGAAGCTTTCTTT,CASSHNRGTEAFF
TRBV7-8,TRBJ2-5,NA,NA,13,TGTGCCAGCGAGGGGCAGACCAAAGAGACCCAGTACTTC,CASEGQTKETQYF
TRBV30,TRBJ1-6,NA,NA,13,TGTGCCTGGTCCGCGGTCTATAATTCACCCCTCCACTTT,CAWSAVYNSPLHF
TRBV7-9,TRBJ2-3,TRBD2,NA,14,TGTGCCAGCAGCTCCGGGAGGATCACAGATACGCAGTATTTT,CASSSGRITDTQYF
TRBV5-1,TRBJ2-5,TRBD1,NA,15,TGCGCCAGCAGCTTGGTGACAGGGGGCGGGGAGACCCAGTACTTC,CASSLVTGGGETQYF
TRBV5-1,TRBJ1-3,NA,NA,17,TGCGCCAGCAGCTTCTCAGGGGCCGAGTTCTCTGGAAACACCATATATTTT,CASSFSGAEFSGNTIYF
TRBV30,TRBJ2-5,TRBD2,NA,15,TGTGCCTGGAGTGTACGGGGAGGGTTCACGGAGACCCAGTACTTC,CAWSVRGGFTETQYF
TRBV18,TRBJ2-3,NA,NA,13,TGTGCCAGCTCAAGTCAAGGCACAGATACGCAGTATTTT,CASSSQGTDTQYF
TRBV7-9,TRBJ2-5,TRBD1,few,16,TGTGCCAGCAGCTCGGGGGACAGGGGAACCCAAGAGACCCAGTACTTC,CASSSGDRGTQETQYF